This T cell receptor (beta chain) is drawn from a study of cytomegalovirus exposure and HLA in healthy donors. Study results and caveats: Three chains tied to CMV proved CMV antigen-specific in vitro. Across donors, presence/absence analyses took sequencing depth to be roughly uniform. No immune exposure information besides CMV serostatus was available.

Points on this clone: Its antigen remains unidentified.

Use of 60 Vbeta and 13 Jbeta primers characterized the PCR. Clones were read by immunoSEQ multiplex PCR, and TCRdb kept only the in-frame ones, dropping some. This table lists 200,000 or so clones. CDR1 and CDR2 (germline): MRHNA, SNTAGT. CDR3 length equals 13 residues. V lost 5 bases, J lost 1 base, and 8 bases lay in between. The sample consisted of PBMCs. The genes are TRBV6-4 and TRBJ1-1; D gene unclear. This sequence was found in a boy aged 5-17 years in good health and CMV-seronegative. The CDR3 here is CASSLGSNTEAFF. CDR3 DNA: TGTGCCAGCAGTCTAGGCTCGAACACTGAAGCTTTCTTT.